These 27 T cell receptor beta chains were all obtained from the same sample, sequenced in a study of OX40 agonist ivuxolimab in advanced cancers. Assay: immunoSEQ multiplex PCR; the TCRdb copy retains only in-frame clones and omits some. The sample lists about 70,000 clones, 65% to 90% occurring once. The sequencing here drew on CD4+ or CD8+ T cells sorted from blood, taken in a trial of the OX40 agonist ivuxolimab. These receptors were collected from an adult with an advanced solid tumor such as melanoma, head and neck, liver or kidney cancer.

V and J are TRBV5-4 and TRBJ1-2, with a tentative D call TRBD1 (6 bases). The V end was cut by 4 bases, the J end by 4 bases, with 17 bases between. The V gene's germline CDR1 is SGHNT and CDR2 YYREEE (reference sequence). The CDR3 has 15 amino acids. The CDR3 spells CASSRLGGGGYGYTF. The DNA for the CDR3 is TGTGCCAGCAGCCGCCTGGGAGGGGGAGGCTATGGCTACACCTTC.

CDR3 residues: CASSLVDSLGYEQYF. CDR3 DNA: TGTGCCAGCAGCTTAGTCGACTCCTTGGGTTACGAGCAGTACTTC. The chain links TRBV7-2 to TRBJ2-7; D gene uncertain. The CDR3 loop spans 15 amino acids. The V and J ends lost 1 base and 4 bases respectively, with 14 bases between them. Germline V gives CDR1 SGHTA, CDR2 FQGNSA. Full variable domain (remainder filled in from reference TRBV7-2 and TRBJ2-7): GAGVSQSPSNKVTEKGKDVELRCDPISGHTALYWYRQSLGQGLEFLIYFQGNSAPDKSGLPSDRFSAERTGGSVSTLTIQRTQQEDSAVYLCASSLVDSLGYEQYFGPGTRLTVT.

The CDR3 nucleotides are TGTGCCAGCCAAGGGCAGGGGAACACTGAAGCTTTCTTT. Encoded protein: CASQGQGNTEAFF. J is TRBJ1-1 and V is TRBV16, with a possible D match to TRBD1 (5 bases). The CDR3 is made up of 13 amino acids. Germline V CDR1 and CDR2: KGHSY, FQNENV. The V and J ends lost 8 bases and 1 base respectively, with 11 bases between them.

This sequence joins TRBV30 and TRBJ1-6; D call uncertain. Germline V CDR1 and CDR2: GTSNPN, SVGIG (reference sequence). V was pared by 0 bases and J by 7 bases, with 7 bases between. The CDR3 extends over 13 amino acids. The CDR3 region has the DNA TGTGCCTGGAGTGTAACACAAAATTCACCCCTCCACTTT. It encodes CAWSVTQNSPLHF. The full variable domain, with the rest looked up from reference TRBV30 and TRBJ1-6, is SQTIHQWPATLVQPVGSPLSLECTVEGTSNPNLYWYRQAAGRGLQLLFYSVGIGQISSEVPQNLSASRPQDRQFILSSKKLLLSDSGFYLCAWSVTQNSPLHFGNGTRLTVT.

The V and J genes are TRBV5-1 and TRBJ2-1, with D possibly being TRBD2 (5 bases). The V end was cut by 0 bases, the J end by 0 bases, with 13 bases between. The CDR3 runs to 17 residues. Germline CDR1 SGHRS, CDR2 YFSETQ. The CDR3 reads CASSLARGISSYNEQFF. In nucleotides, the CDR3 is TGCGCCAGCAGCTTGGCTCGGGGAATAAGCTCCTACAATGAGCAGTTCTTC.

This chain connects TRBV10-3 to TRBJ2-1; tentatively, D is TRBD2 (5 bases). CDR1 is ENHRY, CDR2 SYGVKD, per germline. The V end was cut by 7 bases, the J end by 7 bases, with 14 bases between. The CDR3 length is 13 residues. This CDR3 is CAITEHPGNEQFF. The CDR3 nucleotides are TGTGCCATCACCGAACACCCGGGGAATGAGCAGTTCTTC.

This clone was seen just once. The chain combines TRBV7-9 with TRBJ2-3; tentatively, D is TRBD1 (6 bases). CDR3 length equals 17 residues. The germline V and J ends were trimmed by 2 bases and 3 bases, with 18 bases remaining between them. The V gene's germline CDR1 is SEHNR and CDR2 FQNEAQ (reference sequence). Here the CDR3 DNA reads TGTGCCAGCAGCTTAAGTTTTATGGACAGTTTGACAGATACGCAGTATTTT. Amino acid sequence: CASSLSFMDSLTDTQYF. The complete variable domain, with remaining parts taken from reference TRBV7-9 and TRBJ2-3, reads DTGVSQNPRHKITKRGQNVTFRCDPISEHNRLYWYRQTLGQGPEFLTYFQNEAQLEKSRLLSDRFSAERPKGSFSTLEIQRTEQGDSAMYLCASSLSFMDSLTDTQYFGPGTRLTVL.

The chain uses TRBV18 and TRBJ1-5; D not certain. Trimming cost V 2 bases and J 0 bases, with 8 bases left between them. The CDR3 runs to 15 residues. Germline CDR1 reads KGHSH; CDR2 reads LQKENI. CDR3 nucleotides: TGTGCCAGCTCACCAGGGGAATATAGCAATCAGCCCCAGCATTTT. It encodes CASSPGEYSNQPQHF.

This chain connects TRBV5-5 to TRBJ1-5; the D is unclear. This CDR3 contains 14 residues. Germline V gene sequence: CDR1 SGHKS, CDR2 YYEKEE (reference sequence). The V end lost 4 bases, the J end lost 1 base, and 9 bases lay between the germline ends. The CDR3 region has the DNA TGTGCCAGCAGCACTATGGGGAGCAATCAGCCCCAGCATTTT. This translates into CASSTMGSNQPQHF.

The V call is TRBV28, the J call TRBJ1-2, with 9 positions matching TRBD1. After removal of 10 bases from V and 4 bases from J, the junction contained 7 bases not matched to a gene. The CDR3 sequence is 13 residues long. Germline loops: CDR1 MDHEN, CDR2 SYDVKM. The CDR3 DNA reads TGTGCCATCCGCGGGGACAGGGCCTATGGCTACACCTTC. Translating gives CAIRGDRAYGYTF.

J is TRBJ2-7 and V is TRBV29-1; 8 bases align to TRBD2. V trimming: 6 bases; J trimming: 2 bases; junction bases outside the gene matches: 12. The CDR3 has 15 residues. CDR1 is SQVTM, CDR2 ANQGSEA, per germline. CDR3 sequence reads: CSVDLAGLTPYEQYF. The CDR3 DNA sequence: TGCAGCGTAGATCTAGCGGGTCTTACCCCCTACGAGCAGTACTTC.

The gene calls are TRBV11-3 and TRBJ2-3; tentative D call: TRBD1 (6 bases). Germline V CDR1 and CDR2: SGHNT, YENEEA. V gave up 1 base and J gave up 6 bases, with 11 bases separating them. The CDR3 is 14 residues long. The CDR3 sequence is CASSLGGGPDTQYF. The CDR3 DNA follows: TGTGCCAGCAGCTTAGGAGGGGGTCCCGATACGCAGTATTTT. Variable domain in full (rest from reference TRBV11-3 and TRBJ2-3): EAGVVQSPRYKIIEKKQPVAFWCNPISGHNTLYWYLQNLGQGPELLIRYENEEAVDDSQLPKDRFSAERLKGVDSTLKIQPAELGDSAVYLCASSLGGGPDTQYFGPGTRLTVL.

This rearrangement joins TRBV4-1 to TRBJ1-4; tentatively, D is TRBD1 (6 bases). This CDR3 contains 16 residues. Germline lookup yields CDR1 MGHRA and CDR2 YSYEKL. The V gene lost 0 bases and the J gene lost 7 bases, with 15 bases spanning the gap. The CDR3 coding sequence is TGCGCCAGCAGCCAAGATTGGCGAGGGGGAATTGAAAAACTGTTTTTT. This sequence encodes CASSQDWRGGIEKLFF.

This clone was detected once. The J gene is TRBJ1-2, the V gene TRBV19; D is possibly TRBD1 (5 bases). The CDR3 loop spans 14 amino acids. Trimming took 9 bases from V and 7 from J, leaving 21 bases between them. CDR1 and CDR2 from the germline V gene are LNHDA and SQIVND (reference sequence). In DNA form, the CDR3 reads TGTGCCAGCTCAAAAAGGGGAGAGGGGCTTGGCTACACCTTC. This encodes CASSKRGEGLGYTF.

The chain uses TRBV10-3 and TRBJ2-1; possibly TRBD2 for D (5 bases). Germline CDR1 reads ENHRY; CDR2 reads SYGVKD. Trimming cost V 4 bases and J 5 bases, with 9 bases left between them. This CDR3 is built from 13 residues. The CDR3 DNA follows: TGTGCCATCAGTGTACTAGGGAACAATGAGCAGTTCTTC. Its protein is CAISVLGNNEQFF.

The chain joins TRBV5-1 to TRBJ2-5, with 8 bases aligning to TRBD2. Germline CDR1 and CDR2: SGHRS and YFSETQ. With 4 bases clipped from V and 5 bases from J, the junction kept 4 bases outside the gene matches. This CDR3 is 13 amino acids long. The CDR3 sequence is CASSVTSVETQYF. As DNA, the CDR3 is TGCGCCAGCAGCGTGACTAGCGTTGAGACCCAGTACTTC.

By share of the sample, this clone is medium-sized. The rearrangement links TRBV4-3 to TRBJ2-3; 8 bases are shared with TRBD1. Trimming at V came to 5 bases and at J to 0 bases, leaving 1 base not matched to a gene. This CDR3 comprises 14 residues. Germline loops: CDR1 LGHNA, CDR2 YSLEER. CDR3 in DNA: TGCGCCAGCAGCACAGGGGGTAGCACAGATACGCAGTATTTT. It encodes CASSTGGSTDTQYF.

The chain carries TRBV28 and TRBJ1-1; the D is unclear. V was shortened by 7 bases and J by 3 bases, with 12 bases between the two germline ends. Germline CDR1 and CDR2: MDHEN and SYDVKM. There are 13 residues in the CDR3. The CDR3 is CASKDLRDTEAFF. The CDR3 nucleotides read TGTGCCAGCAAAGACCTTAGGGACACTGAAGCTTTCTTT. Supplemented by reference TRBV28 and TRBJ1-1, the full variable domain reads DVKVTQSSRYLVKRTGEKVFLECVQDMDHENMFWYRQDPGLGLRLIYFSYDVKMKEKGDIPEGYSVSREKKERFSLILESASTNQTSMYLCASKDLRDTEAFFGQGTRLTVV.

The rearrangement uses TRBV7-9 and TRBJ2-3; D gene unclear. The CDR3 loop spans 15 amino acids. CDR1 is SEHNR and CDR2 is FQNEAQ in the germline V gene (reference sequence). V was trimmed by 1 base and J by 8 bases, leaving 16 bases between them. The CDR3 here is CASSLEAATLATQYF. The CDR3 nucleotides read TGTGCCAGCAGCTTAGAGGCAGCCACGTTAGCTACGCAGTATTTT.

The sample holds one count of this clone. The rearrangement joins TRBV7-9 to TRBJ1-1; 7 bases map to TRBD1. This CDR3 spans 14 amino acids. CDR1 is SEHNR, CDR2 FQNEAQ, per germline (reference sequence). The V and J ends lost 5 bases and 1 base, in that order; junction bases with no gene match: 4. CDR3 amino acids: CASSPDRWNTEAFF. The CDR3 DNA follows: TGTGCCAGCAGCCCGGACAGGTGGAACACTGAAGCTTTCTTT.

The rearrangement joins TRBV11-2 to TRBJ2-3, with 13 bases aligning to TRBD2. V gave up 5 bases and J gave up 4 bases; unmatched junction bases: 6. The CDR3 length is 16 residues. Germline V gives CDR1 SGHAT, CDR2 FQNNGV. The CDR3 here is CASSPRLAGGPDTQYF. The DNA for the CDR3 is TGTGCCAGCAGCCCGAGACTAGCGGGAGGCCCAGATACGCAGTATTTT.

The chain couples TRBV6-4 to TRBJ2-3; 12 bases are shared with TRBD2. CDR1 MRHNA and CDR2 SNTAGT come from the germline V gene. The V gene end was trimmed by 6 bases and the J gene end by 3 bases; junction bases not matched to a gene: 10. The CDR3 length is 17 residues. This chain's CDR3 is CASRTSGSGTRTDTQYF. The CDR3 DNA is TGTGCCAGCAGGACTAGCGGGAGTGGGACCCGGACAGATACGCAGTATTTT.

The DNA for the CDR3 is TGCGCCAGCAGCCAAGATCGGCCCCAAGAGACCCAGTACTTC. Protein product: CASSQDRPQETQYF. The V and J genes are TRBV4-1 and TRBJ2-5; D gene uncertain. Germline V gene lookup returns CDR1 MGHRA and CDR2 YSYEKL. This CDR3 has 14 residues. Between the trimmed V and J ends, which lost 0 bases and 1 base, there was a span of 6 bases.

This clone was counted a single time. The V gene is TRBV7-2, the J gene TRBJ2-2; TRBD2 aligns across 8 bases. CDR1 and CDR2 (germline): SGHTA, FQGNSA. V gave up 2 bases and J gave up 4 bases; unmatched junction bases: 6. The CDR3 is made up of 16 amino acids. CDR3 loop: CASSLRAGAGTGELFF. The DNA of the CDR3 is TGTGCCAGCAGCTTAAGAGCGGGAGCGGGCACCGGGGAGCTGTTTTTT.

The chain couples TRBV2 to TRBJ2-5, with 7 bases identical to TRBD2. CDR3 length: 15 residues. Germline trimming cut 1 base from V and 4 bases from J; bases unmatched to any gene: 6. CDR1 is SNHLY, CDR2 FYNNEI, per germline. CDR3 DNA: TGTGCCAGCAGTGAAGTCGGGGGGATGAGAGAGACCCAGTACTTC. This codes for CASSEVGGMRETQYF.

J is TRBJ2-5 and V is TRBV29-1; TRBD1 agrees at 10 bases. The germline CDR1 and CDR2 sequences are SQVTM and ANQGSEA. The CDR3 consists of 14 residues. V was clipped by 4 bases and J by 5 bases; unmatched bases: 7. CDR3 region: CSVASTGGGETQYF. For the CDR3, the DNA is TGCAGCGTTGCGTCGACAGGGGGCGGGGAGACCCAGTACTTC. Full variable domain (missing parts from reference TRBV29-1 and TRBJ2-5): SAVISQKPSRDICQRGTSLTIQCQVDSQVTMMFWYRQQPGQSLTLIATANQGSEATYESGFVIDKFPISRPNLTFSTLTVSNMSPEDSSIYLCSVASTGGGETQYFGPGTRLLVL.

In the case of this clone: Different DNA sequences within this sample yield the same CDR3. The V gene is TRBV18, the J gene TRBJ1-3; D is possibly TRBD1 (5 bases). The CDR3 runs to 14 residues. CDR1 and CDR2 from the germline V gene are KGHSH and LQKENI. Trimming cost V 6 bases and J 4 bases, with 13 bases left between them. DNA of the CDR3: TGTGCCAGCTCGCCTGGGACGGACGGAAACACCATATATTTT. Translated: CASSPGTDGNTIYF. Using reference TRBV18 and TRBJ1-3 for the parts outside the CDR3, the full variable domain is NAGVMQNPRHLVRRRGQEARLRCSPMKGHSHVYWYRQLPEEGLKFMVYLQKENIIDESGMPKERFSAEFPKEGPSILRIQQVVRGDSAAYFCASSPGTDGNTIYFGEGSWLTVV.